Presented here are 29 T cell receptor beta chains from one specimen sequenced in a study of Ad26.COV2.S vaccination and SARS-CoV-2 variants. Sample treatment: about 20 received Ad26.COV2.S at low or high dose, single or two shots; about 5 received placebo; per-sample allocation not given. Sample collection was performed on day 63 after the first vaccine or placebo injection. Here immunoSEQ multiplex PCR was the method, and the copy in TCRdb shows in-frame clones only, minus some. The table shows hundreds of thousands of clones, with nearly 90% occurring only once. The sequencing here drew on peripheral blood, taken in a trial of Ad26.COV2.S vaccine versus placebo. These TCRs come from a person between 18 and 59 years old who received the Ad26.COV2.S COVID-19 vaccine or a placebo.

This chain uses TRBV7-9 with TRBJ2-5; TRBD2 matches at 14 bases. The J segment lost 4 bases and the V segment lost 2 bases, leaving 3 bases of the junction unmatched. The germline V gene has CDR1 SEHNR and CDR2 FQNEAQ (reference sequence). The CDR3 totals 16 residues. The CDR3 DNA sequence: TGTGCCAGCAGCTTACCGGGACTAGCGGGAGTAGAGACCCAGTACTTC. Amino acid sequence: CASSLPGLAGVETQYF.

The J gene is TRBJ1-6, the V gene TRBV12-5; possible D gene TRBD1, 6 bases. Germline assignment: CDR1 LGHNT and CDR2 FRNRAP. Trimming pared 0 bases from V and 7 bases from J, leaving 13 bases between. The CDR3 loop spans 16 amino acids. The CDR3 here is CASGLVGTLRNSPLHF. The CDR3, as DNA: TGTGCTAGTGGTTTGGTGGGGACATTACGAAATTCACCCCTCCACTTT.

V usage is TRBV6-1 and J usage is TRBJ1-3; 9 nucleotides align to TRBD1. The trim removed 3 bases at V and 4 bases at J, leaving 10 bases unmatched. CDR1 and CDR2 from the germline V gene are MNHNS and SASEGT. This CDR3 spans 17 amino acids. CDR3 coding DNA: TGTGCCAGCAGTGAGGTTACTCCGGGACAGGGAGGAAACACCATATATTTT. Residues: CASSEVTPGQGGNTIYF.

V gene TRBV6-2 or TRBV6-3 combines with J gene TRBJ1-2; D not resolved. The CDR3 extends over 15 amino acids. CDR1 is MNHEY, CDR2 SVGEGT, per germline. Trimming removed 0 bases from V and 2 bases from J, with 10 bases in between. CDR3 loop: CASSYSPIRNYGYTF. The CDR3 coding sequence is TGTGCCAGCAGTTACTCCCCGATAAGAAACTATGGCTACACCTTC.

The chain joins TRBV5-1 to TRBJ1-2; D unclear. This CDR3 is 13 amino acids long. Per germline, CDR1 SGHRS and CDR2 YFSETQ. Deletions cut 0 bases from V and 4 bases from J, with 7 bases between. CDR3 sequence (DNA): TGCGCCAGCAGCTTGGATCGGGTCTATGGCTACACCTTC. This codes for CASSLDRVYGYTF.

The chain links TRBV4-3 to TRBJ2-5, with a weak D call TRBD1 (5 bases). V lost 0 bases to trimming and J lost 2 bases, with 7 bases between them. Germline lookup yields CDR1 LGHNA and CDR2 YSLEER. The CDR3 extends over 14 amino acids. CDR3 loop: CASSQDYRQETQYF. The CDR3 nucleotides are TGCGCCAGCAGCCAAGATTACAGGCAAGAGACCCAGTACTTC.

CDR3 loop: CASSPEAGGGDEKLFF. The CDR3 bases are TGTGCCAGCAGCCCAGAGGCGGGCGGCGGGGATGAAAAACTGTTTTTT. This sequence joins TRBV7-9 and TRBJ1-4; the D is unclear. Trimming took off 5 bases at V and 6 bases at J, with 19 bases between the two ends. Germline CDR1 SEHNR, CDR2 FQNEAQ (reference sequence). The CDR3 covers 16 residues.

The chain is built from TRBV2 and TRBJ1-4; 7 bases fit TRBD1. This CDR3 has 14 amino acids. The junction had 6 bases not matched to a gene; V was cut back by 6 bases and J by 5 bases. The germline V gene encodes CDR1 SNHLY and CDR2 FYNNEI. The CDR3 loop reads CASRRDRENEKLFF. The CDR3 DNA reads as TGTGCCAGCAGGAGGGACAGAGAGAATGAAAAACTGTTTTTT.

The chain combines TRBV7-3 with TRBJ2-3, with 10 bases identical to TRBD2. Germline assignment: CDR1 SGHTA and CDR2 FQGTGA. V lost 4 bases to trimming and J lost 7 bases; unmatched junction nucleotides: 8. The CDR3 is 15 amino acids. CDR3 sequence (DNA): TGTGCCAGCAGCTACCAGCGGGGGGGCGTAAATACGCAGTATTTT. Translated, it gives CASSYQRGGVNTQYF.

V gene TRBV4-3 combines with J gene TRBJ1-3, with D hard to call. The CDR3 has 14 residues. The V and J ends lost 7 bases and 1 base respectively, with 11 bases between them. Germline V lookup: CDR1 LGHNA, CDR2 YSLEER. CDR3 DNA: TGCGCCAGCACTTTGGCCCTTTCTGGAAACACCATATATTTT. It translates to CASTLALSGNTIYF.

The chain employs TRBV19 and TRBJ2-1; 11 positions match TRBD2. Trimming cost V 5 bases and J 3 bases; bases outside gene matches: 12. This CDR3 contains 18 residues. Germline-derived CDR1 and CDR2 are LNHDA and SQIVND (reference sequence). For the CDR3, the DNA is TGTGCCAGTAGTGTCCGCACTGTAGCGGGAGGGATCTACAATGAGCAGTTCTTC. As protein: CASSVRTVAGGIYNEQFF.

The genes are TRBV25-1 and TRBJ2-5; D unresolved. The CDR3 spans 15 residues. Germline CDR1 and CDR2: MGHDK and SYGVNS. Trimming stripped 5 bases from V and 4 bases from J, with 17 bases between. CDR3 protein: CASSRAETGGETQYF. The CDR3 coding sequence is TGTGCCAGCAGTAGGGCCGAAACCGGTGGAGAGACCCAGTACTTC.

The chain joins TRBV6-2 or TRBV6-3 to TRBJ1-3; D call uncertain. The ends were cut back, 6 bases at V and 0 bases at J, with 18 bases in the middle. This CDR3 has 17 amino acids. Germline V gene lookup returns CDR1 MNHEY and CDR2 SVGEGT. The CDR3 nucleotides are TGTGCCAGCAGCCTAGTTGGTCGCGCCGACTCTGGAAACACCATATATTTT. Translated: CASSLVGRADSGNTIYF.

V is TRBV9 and J is TRBJ2-1; a weak D match, TRBD1 (6 bases). Germline-derived CDR1 and CDR2 are SGDLS and YYNGEE. CDR3 size: 16 residues. V was trimmed by 1 base and J by 2 bases, leaving 13 bases between them. The CDR3: CASSVLGQNAYNEQFF. The DNA for the CDR3 is TGTGCCAGCAGCGTATTGGGACAAAACGCCTACAATGAGCAGTTCTTC.

The rearrangement joins TRBV6-2 or TRBV6-3 to TRBJ2-7; D remains unclear. V lost 2 bases, J lost 2 bases, and 7 bases lay in between. The CDR3 consists of 13 residues. Germline V lookup: CDR1 MNHEY, CDR2 SVGEGT. The chain's CDR3 is CASSYPGTYEQYV. The CDR3 nucleotides read TGTGCCAGCAGTTACCCCGGAACCTACGAGCAGTACGTC.

The gene calls are TRBV30 and TRBJ1-5, with D perhaps matching TRBD1 (5 bases). The CDR3 is 14 amino acids. V was shortened by 0 bases and J by 7 bases, with 13 bases between the two germline ends. In germline, CDR1 is GTSNPN, CDR2 SVGIG (reference sequence). CDR3 in DNA: TGTGCCTGGAGTGTCGGGACTGGCGGGCAGCCCCAGCATTTT. It yields the protein CAWSVGTGGQPQHF.

The rearrangement joins TRBV28 to TRBJ1-1, with D hard to call. The germline CDR1 and CDR2 sequences are MDHEN and SYDVKM. CDR3 size: 13 residues. With 3 bases removed from V and 2 bases from J, the gap between germline ends came to 7 bases. This CDR3 is CASSLFGNTEAFF. The CDR3 bases are TGTGCCAGCAGTTTGTTTGGTAACACTGAAGCTTTCTTT.

The rearrangement links TRBV19 to TRBJ1-1; D is perhaps TRBD1 (6 bases). Between the trimmed V and J ends, which lost 3 bases and 11 bases, there was a span of 16 bases. Germline values: CDR1 LNHDA, CDR2 SQIVND (reference sequence). This CDR3 region has 13 residues. The CDR3 is CASSMGQGLEAFF. The DNA of the CDR3 is TGTGCCAGTAGTATGGGTCAGGGGCTGGAGGCTTTCTTT.

This clone showed up just a few times. This sample also contains other DNA sequences that code for the same CDR3. This sequence joins TRBV5-1 and TRBJ2-7; D may be TRBD2 (5 bases). The CDR3 spans 14 residues. The V gene lost 0 bases and the J gene lost 1 base, with 8 bases spanning the gap. Germline V gene data show CDR1 as SGHRS and CDR2 as YFSETQ. CDR3 nucleotides: TGCGCCAGCAGCTTGGACCCGGGGTCCTACGAGCAGTACTTC. Amino acids: CASSLDPGSYEQYF.

The V and J genes are TRBV3-1 (or the pseudogene TRBV3-2) and TRBJ2-2; 10 nucleotides match TRBD2. Trimming removed 6 bases from V and 8 bases from J; junction bases left unmatched: 12. Germline-derived CDR1 and CDR2 are LGHDT and YNNKEL (reference sequence). CDR3 length equals 16 residues. CDR3 residues: CASRPKRGGRTGELFF. The DNA for the CDR3 is TGTGCCAGCAGACCAAAGCGGGGGGGCCGTACTGGGGAGCTGTTTTTT.

The chain uses TRBV10-2 and TRBJ1-1; a possible D gene is TRBD1 (5 bases). CDR3 length equals 15 residues. Germline lookup yields CDR1 WSHSY and CDR2 SAAADI. Trimming left V 3 bases short and J 0 bases short, with 11 bases between. DNA for the CDR3: TGCGCCAGCAGTGACAGGGCGGTCATGAACACTGAAGCTTTCTTT. This encodes CASSDRAVMNTEAFF.

The gene calls are TRBV6-5 and TRBJ2-1; D gene unclear. The CDR3 loop spans 14 amino acids. The germline V gene encodes CDR1 MNHEY and CDR2 SVGAGI. V was cut by 4 bases and J by 9 bases, with 16 bases left in between. As DNA, the CDR3 is TGTGCCAGCAGTTCATCCTTCCCTGCAATTGAGCAGTTCTTC. Protein product: CASSSSFPAIEQFF.

The chain combines TRBV10-3 with TRBJ2-3; no definite D call. The V and J ends lost 4 bases and 3 bases respectively, with 23 bases between them. This CDR3 comprises 18 residues. Germline V lookup: CDR1 ENHRY, CDR2 SYGVKD. The CDR3: CAISGLRPGLSSTDTQYF. As DNA, the CDR3 is TGTGCCATCAGTGGCCTTAGGCCCGGGCTAAGTTCAACAGATACGCAGTATTTT.

The CDR3: CASSVEAGLRDEKLFF. In DNA, the CDR3 is TGTGCCAGCAGCGTAGAGGCGGGGCTTCGGGATGAAAAACTGTTTTTT. The chain has TRBV9 and TRBJ1-4; the D gene is possibly TRBD1 (5 bases). Germline CDR1 SGDLS, CDR2 YYNGEE. Trimming pared 0 bases from V and 6 bases from J, leaving 15 bases between. The CDR3 is 16 amino acids.

The rearrangement uses TRBV5-1 and TRBJ2-6; D may correspond to TRBD1 or TRBD2 (6 bases each). The CDR3 spans 22 residues. With 4 bases removed from V and 0 bases from J, the gap between germline ends came to 29 bases. The germline V gene encodes CDR1 SGHRS and CDR2 YFSETQ. The CDR3 loop reads CASSHSPINREARSSGANVLTF. The CDR3 bases are TGCGCCAGCAGCCATTCTCCAATTAACAGGGAGGCCCGGTCCTCTGGGGCCAACGTCCTGACTTTC.

The chain couples TRBV27 to TRBJ2-5; weak D call: TRBD2 (6 bases). This CDR3 region has 15 residues. Per the germline V gene, CDR1 is MNHEY and CDR2 is SMNVEV (reference sequence). Trimming pared 1 base from V and 1 base from J, leaving 10 bases between. The CDR3 sequence: CASSLLGRGQETQYF. The DNA for the CDR3 is TGTGCCAGCAGTTTATTAGGGCGGGGCCAAGAGACCCAGTACTTC.

The rearrangement links TRBV5-1 to TRBJ1-1, with 9 nucleotides matching TRBD1. Germline CDR1 and CDR2: SGHRS and YFSETQ. With V trimmed by 3 bases and J by 4 bases, 4 bases remained unmatched. The CDR3 totals 14 residues. DNA for the CDR3: TGCGCCAGCAGCTCGGGACAGGGTGTCACTGAAGCTTTCTTT. This sequence encodes CASSSGQGVTEAFF.

The chain recombines TRBV12-3 or TRBV12-4 with TRBJ2-7; no clear D gene. The V and J ends lost 5 bases and 0 bases respectively, with 5 bases between them. The CDR3 extends over 12 amino acids. CDR3 nucleotides: TGTGCCAGCAGTCCAAGCTCCTACGAGCAGTACTTC. It encodes CASSPSSYEQYF.

This clone occurred once. The chain combines TRBV11-2 with TRBJ1-1, with D possibly being TRBD1 (5 bases). The CDR3 spans 12 residues. CDR1 SGHAT and CDR2 FQNNGV come from the germline V gene. V lost 8 bases and J lost 4, with 11 bases in between. The CDR3 protein is CASSPGITEAFF. The CDR3 DNA reads TGTGCCAGCTCGCCAGGGATCACTGAAGCTTTCTTT.